The 30 T cell receptor beta chains below all came from one sample that was sequenced in a study of blood T cell repertoires in COVID-19. Only in-frame clones appear in the TCRdb table, and some are missing; sequencing was by immunoSEQ multiplex PCR. This sample has about 50,000 clones, with 80% to 90% found just once. Sequencing was performed on peripheral blood. Receptors were obtained from a woman older than 75 with COVID-19, enrolled during active disease.

This rearrangement joins TRBV6-5 to TRBJ1-4; possibly TRBD1 for D (5 bases). CDR1 is MNHEY and CDR2 is SVGAGI in the germline V gene. CDR3 length equals 13 residues. V was clipped by 9 bases and J by 4 bases, with 12 bases between them. CDR3 amino acids: CASSRTINEKLFF. The CDR3 DNA reads TGTGCCAGTAGTAGGACAATTAATGAAAAACTGTTTTTT.

The chain employs TRBV6-4 and TRBJ2-1, with 11 nucleotides matching TRBD2. Germline V CDR1 and CDR2: MRHNA, SNTAGT. The CDR3 contains 16 residues. V trimming: 6 bases; J trimming: 5 bases; junction bases outside the gene matches: 9. The CDR3 here is CASSRGLAGGDNEQFF. In DNA form, the CDR3 reads TGTGCCAGCAGCCGGGGGTTAGCGGGAGGGGACAATGAGCAGTTCTTC.

The chain joins TRBV11-3 to TRBJ2-3; no definite D call. There are 13 residues in the CDR3. Germline V CDR1 and CDR2: SGHNT, YENEEA. Between the trimmed V and J ends, which lost 4 bases and 5 bases, there was a span of 10 bases. The CDR3: CASSSPPGDTQYF. CDR3 DNA sequence: TGTGCCAGCAGCTCCCCACCGGGAGATACGCAGTATTTT.

This chain connects TRBV6-5 to TRBJ2-1, with 13 positions matching TRBD2. Germline CDR1 is MNHEY and CDR2 is SVGAGI. The CDR3 has 15 amino acids. With V trimmed by 7 bases and J by 3 bases, 3 bases remained unmatched. CDR3 DNA sequence: TGTGCCAGCACCAGACTAGCGGGGGGCTACAATGAGCAGTTCTTC. It encodes CASTRLAGGYNEQFF.

The chain uses TRBV29-1 and TRBJ1-5, with 8 bases identical to TRBD1. CDR1 is SQVTM, CDR2 ANQGSEA, per germline. The CDR3 runs 14 residues. The junction had 5 bases not matched to a gene; V was cut back by 6 bases and J by 1 base. The CDR3: CSVGQGGSNQPQHF. DNA of the CDR3: TGCAGCGTAGGACAGGGTGGGAGCAATCAGCCCCAGCATTTT.

V gene TRBV6-4 combines with J gene TRBJ1-2, with 9 positions matching TRBD1. Germline CDR1 MRHNA, CDR2 SNTAGT. V was pared by 6 bases and J by 1 base, with 3 bases of the junction left unmatched. This CDR3 spans 14 amino acids. The CDR3 loop reads CASRAGQGNYGYTF. CDR3 nucleotides: TGTGCCAGCAGGGCGGGACAGGGTAACTATGGCTACACCTTC.

This chain connects TRBV27 to TRBJ1-5; 7 bases are a match to TRBD1. The germline V gene encodes CDR1 MNHEY and CDR2 SMNVEV (reference sequence). The CDR3 runs 17 residues. J gave up 0 bases and V 3 bases, and 8 bases lay outside the gene matches. For the CDR3, the DNA is TGTGCCAGCAGTTTGTTTTCAGGGGGTGATAGCAATCAGCCCCAGCATTTT. Translating gives CASSLFSGGDSNQPQHF.

The chain has TRBV5-6 and TRBJ1-6; D possibly corresponds to TRBD1 (5 bases). This CDR3 comprises 16 residues. Trimming removed 7 bases at V and 0 bases at J, with 14 bases between. From germline, CDR1 is SGHDT and CDR2 YYEEEE. The CDR3 nucleotides are TGTGCCAGCCAAAAAAGACAGAGCTCCTATAATTCACCCCTCCACTTT. It specifies CASQKRQSSYNSPLHF.

The sample holds one count of this clone. The chain couples TRBV6-5 to TRBJ2-4; D ambiguous. The CDR3 contains 13 residues. CDR1 and CDR2 (germline): MNHEY, SVGAGI. The V end lost 5 bases, the J end lost 7 bases, and 12 bases lay between the germline ends. For the CDR3, the DNA is TGTGCCAGCAGTCCCCCTCGGTGGAACATTCAGTACTTC. This translates into CASSPPRWNIQYF.

The V and J genes are TRBV3-1 (or the pseudogene TRBV3-2) and TRBJ1-6; D perhaps matches TRBD1 (6 bases). Germline-derived CDR1 and CDR2 are LGHDT and YNNKEL (reference sequence). The CDR3 spans 14 residues. Trimming left V 3 bases short and J 7 bases short, with 10 bases between. DNA of the CDR3: TGTGCCAGCAGCCACAGGGGAATAAATTCACCCCTCCACTTT. Protein: CASSHRGINSPLHF.

This clone was seen only a few times. V usage is TRBV4-1 and J usage is TRBJ1-2, with a weak D call TRBD1 (6 bases). There are 13 residues in the CDR3. The V and J ends lost 1 base and 5 bases respectively, with 8 bases between them. CDR1 and CDR2 from the germline V gene are MGHRA and YSYEKL. The CDR3 is CASSQAQGYGYTF. The CDR3 bases are TGCGCCAGCAGCCAAGCGCAGGGGTATGGCTACACCTTC.

The chain recombines TRBV19 with TRBJ1-5; 7 bases map to TRBD1. V gave up 9 bases and J gave up 2 bases; unmatched junction bases: 4. Germline V CDR1 and CDR2: LNHDA, SQIVND (reference sequence). The CDR3 is 13 amino acids. Here the CDR3 reads CASAGQRNQPQHF. The CDR3, as DNA: TGTGCCAGCGCGGGACAGCGCAATCAGCCCCAGCATTTT. The complete variable domain, with remaining parts taken from reference TRBV19 and TRBJ1-5, reads DGGITQSPKYLFRKEGQNVTLSCEQNLNHDAMYWYRQDPGQGLRLIYYSQIVNDFQKGDIAEGYSVSREKKESFPLTVTSAQKNPTAFYLCASAGQRNQPQHFGDGTRLSIL.

The V call is TRBV6-2 or TRBV6-3, the J call TRBJ2-7; D is unresolved. The CDR3 runs 11 residues. Per the germline V gene, CDR1 is MNHEY and CDR2 is SVGEGT. Trimming took off 5 bases at V and 9 bases at J, with 11 bases between the two ends. In DNA form, the CDR3 reads TGTGCCAGCAGTCGCGTCGTTTCGCAGTACTTC. It yields the protein CASSRVVSQYF.

The genes are TRBV25-1 and TRBJ1-3, with 8 bases aligning to TRBD1. Germline CDR1 reads MGHDK; CDR2 reads SYGVNS. V lost 3 bases to trimming and J lost 0 bases; unmatched junction nucleotides: 7. The CDR3 loop spans 17 amino acids. The CDR3 loop is CASSDPDRATSGNTIYF. CDR3 in DNA: TGTGCCAGCAGTGATCCGGACAGGGCGACCTCTGGAAACACCATATATTTT.

The chain has TRBV7-6 and TRBJ2-1; D is perhaps TRBD2 (6 bases). Germline V CDR1 and CDR2: SGHVS, FNYEAQ. This CDR3 region has 16 residues. Deletions cut 3 bases from V and 0 bases from J, with 12 bases between. The CDR3 loop is CASSFLAESSYNEQFF. The CDR3, as DNA: TGTGCCAGCAGCTTCTTAGCGGAGAGCTCCTACAATGAGCAGTTCTTC.

This clone was found once. J is TRBJ1-1 and V is TRBV4-2; D possibly corresponds to TRBD1 (5 bases). Trimming removed 3 bases at V and 6 bases at J, with 17 bases between. Germline V CDR1 and CDR2: LGHNA, YNFKEQ. This CDR3 has 15 amino acids. The CDR3 is CASSHRGGLEAEAFF. The CDR3 DNA is TGTGCCAGCAGCCATCGGGGGGGGTTAGAGGCTGAAGCTTTCTTT.

CDR3 loop: CASSYVSRGHEQYF. The CDR3 DNA reads as TGTGCCAGCAGTTACGTGTCCAGGGGCCACGAGCAGTACTTC. V is TRBV6-5 and J is TRBJ2-7; D perhaps matches TRBD1 (6 bases). The length of the CDR3 is 14 residues. Germline CDR1 MNHEY, CDR2 SVGAGI. Trimming stripped 2 bases from V and 5 bases from J, with 13 bases between.

This clone was seen a single time. The chain is built from TRBV2 and TRBJ2-7; 10 positions agree with TRBD1. This CDR3 region has 14 residues. CDR1 and CDR2 from the germline V gene are SNHLY and FYNNEI. Trimming at V came to 6 bases and at J to 3 bases, leaving 5 bases not matched to a gene. The CDR3 spells CASRWTGGIYEQYF. CDR3 DNA: TGTGCCAGCAGATGGACAGGGGGTATCTACGAGCAGTACTTC.

The rearrangement uses TRBV19 and TRBJ1-4; 7 bases align to TRBD1. The CDR3 spans 13 residues. Germline V CDR1 and CDR2: LNHDA, SQIVND (reference sequence). V lost 4 bases, J lost 8 bases, and 4 bases stayed unmatched. Here the CDR3 DNA reads TGTGCCAGTAGTAGGGACAGCGCCGAAAAACTGTTTTTT. This sequence encodes CASSRDSAEKLFF.

The genes are TRBV18 and TRBJ1-1; TRBD1 matches at 8 bases. This CDR3 contains 15 residues. Per germline, CDR1 KGHSH and CDR2 LQKENI. With 3 bases clipped from V and 2 bases from J, the junction kept 5 bases outside the gene matches. CDR3: CASSPLGQVNTEAFF. CDR3 DNA: TGTGCCAGCTCACCCCTGGGACAGGTCAACACTGAAGCTTTCTTT.

The chain joins TRBV18 to TRBJ2-7; 11 bases line up with TRBD1. The CDR3 extends over 15 amino acids. CDR1 and CDR2 (germline): KGHSH, LQKENI. Trimming removed 3 bases from V and 5 bases from J; junction bases left unmatched: 6. CDR3 residues: CASSPTGTGGNEQYF. The DNA for the CDR3 is TGTGCCAGCTCACCTACCGGGACAGGGGGAAACGAGCAGTACTTC. Full variable domain (remainder filled in from reference TRBV18 and TRBJ2-7): NAGVMQNPRHLVRRRGQEARLRCSPMKGHSHVYWYRQLPEEGLKFMVYLQKENIIDESGMPKERFSAEFPKEGPSILRIQQVVRGDSAAYFCASSPTGTGGNEQYFGPGTRLTVT.

This sequence joins TRBV27 and TRBJ1-6; TRBD1 is a possible D gene (5 bases). Germline CDR1 MNHEY, CDR2 SMNVEV (reference sequence). The CDR3 length is 15 residues. V dropped 3 bases and J dropped 7 bases, with 13 bases sitting between them. This CDR3 reads CASSFFGGMNSPLHF. The CDR3 region has the DNA TGTGCCAGCAGTTTCTTCGGGGGGATGAATTCACCCCTCCACTTT.

The chain links TRBV5-5 to TRBJ2-5; possibly TRBD1 for D (5 bases). Germline CDR1 SGHKS, CDR2 YYEKEE (reference sequence). Deletions cut 0 bases from V and 1 base from J, with 13 bases between. The CDR3 contains 16 residues. The CDR3 is CASSLVPTAFQETQYF. CDR3 bases: TGTGCCAGCAGCTTGGTACCGACAGCTTTCCAAGAGACCCAGTACTTC.

The rearrangement uses TRBV4-1 and TRBJ2-5; TRBD2 matches 9 bases. After removal of 1 base from V and 2 bases from J, the junction contained 8 bases not matched to a gene. CDR3 length: 17 residues. The V gene's germline CDR1 is MGHRA and CDR2 YSYEKL. The CDR3 loop reads CASSQAGAGGVQETQYF. CDR3 in DNA: TGCGCCAGCAGCCAAGCTGGAGCGGGGGGAGTTCAAGAGACCCAGTACTTC.

The rearrangement uses TRBV7-6 and TRBJ1-2, with TRBD1 as a possible D gene (5 bases). Germline V CDR1 and CDR2: SGHVS, FNYEAQ. This CDR3 is 15 amino acids long. V lost 0 bases, J lost 8 bases, and 16 bases lay in between. For the CDR3, the DNA is TGTGCCAGCAGCTTAGCGCAAGGACAACGAGGAGGCTACACCTTC. It encodes CASSLAQGQRGGYTF.

The chain has TRBV2 and TRBJ1-6; possibly TRBD1 for D (6 bases). Looked up from germline, CDR1 is SNHLY and CDR2 is FYNNEI. The ends were cut back, 7 bases at V and 6 bases at J, with 7 bases in the middle. CDR3 size: 12 residues. The DNA for the CDR3 is TGTGCCAGCACCAGGGGTAATTCACCCCTCCACTTT. This encodes CASTRGNSPLHF.

The rearrangement uses TRBV29-1 and TRBJ2-3, with a tentative D call TRBD1 (6 bases). Germline V lookup: CDR1 SQVTM, CDR2 ANQGSEA. This CDR3 comprises 13 residues. Trimming removed 3 bases at V and 0 bases at J, with 7 bases between. CDR3 loop: CSVETGSTDTQYF. Here the CDR3 DNA reads TGCAGCGTTGAGACAGGAAGCACAGATACGCAGTATTTT.

J is TRBJ2-7 and V is TRBV15, with 9 bases matching TRBD1. This CDR3 is built from 16 residues. With 5 bases clipped from V and 0 bases from J, the junction kept 8 bases outside the gene matches. Germline loops: CDR1 LNHNV, CDR2 YYDKDF (reference sequence). This chain's CDR3 is CATSGFGTGSSYEQYF. As DNA, the CDR3 is TGTGCCACCAGCGGATTTGGGACAGGGAGCTCCTACGAGCAGTACTTC.

The chain recombines TRBV9 with TRBJ1-4; no firm D call. The CDR3 sequence is 15 residues long. The V gene's germline CDR1 is SGDLS and CDR2 YYNGEE. The V end was cut by 1 base, the J end by 8 bases, with 15 bases between. Written as DNA, the CDR3 is TGTGCCAGCAGCGTACGGTTCGGAGAGGGCGAAAAACTGTTTTTT. The encoded protein is CASSVRFGEGEKLFF.

This clone showed up just once. The chain carries TRBV27 and TRBJ1-2, with TRBD1 as a possible D gene (5 bases). The CDR3 totals 14 residues. Trimming left V 4 bases short and J 3 bases short, with 12 bases between. Germline V CDR1 and CDR2: MNHEY, SMNVEV (reference sequence). CDR3 bases: TGTGCCAGCAGTTACCGAGGCAGGGACTATGGCTACACCTTC. It codes for CASSYRGRDYGYTF.